In its sample, the clone carrying this T cell receptor (beta chain) was seen many times. What it binds is not known. The data were taken from a study of T cells in Graves' hyperthyroidism and ophthalmopathy. For the diagnoses, clinical symptoms, serum thyroxine and TRAb, thyroid ultrasound and orbital computed tomography were used. 9.5 to 10 ml fresh peripheral blood yielded the PBMCs. The CDR3 length is 15 residues. The germline V gene has CDR1 SEHNR and CDR2 FQNEAQ (reference sequence). Trimming shortened V by 3 bases and J by 4 bases, and 13 bases separated the two germline ends. General study findings and limits: Before onset, ophthalmopathy was predicted by the model a median 6.5 months earlier. Stable hyperthyroidism and ophthalmopathy were separated using 13 V-J signatures.

TCR beta CDR3 sequences were amplified from RNA transcripts. A first-round RT-PCR of the TCR CDR3 used the HTBI primer set. One entry per CDR3 protein, called by TCRdb with MiXCR from the multiplex PCR reads. The sample shows nearly 750,000 distinct CDR3 sequences, 30% to 40% of them seen only once. The chain links TRBV7-9 to TRBJ1-3, with D maybe TRBD1 (6 bases). Source material: blood. The TCR sequence derives from a woman in her 40s with Graves' hyperthyroidism. The CDR3 DNA reads as TGTGCCAGCAGCTTCCAACAGGGTAACGGAAACACCATATATTTT. Protein sequence: CASSFQQGNGNTIYF.